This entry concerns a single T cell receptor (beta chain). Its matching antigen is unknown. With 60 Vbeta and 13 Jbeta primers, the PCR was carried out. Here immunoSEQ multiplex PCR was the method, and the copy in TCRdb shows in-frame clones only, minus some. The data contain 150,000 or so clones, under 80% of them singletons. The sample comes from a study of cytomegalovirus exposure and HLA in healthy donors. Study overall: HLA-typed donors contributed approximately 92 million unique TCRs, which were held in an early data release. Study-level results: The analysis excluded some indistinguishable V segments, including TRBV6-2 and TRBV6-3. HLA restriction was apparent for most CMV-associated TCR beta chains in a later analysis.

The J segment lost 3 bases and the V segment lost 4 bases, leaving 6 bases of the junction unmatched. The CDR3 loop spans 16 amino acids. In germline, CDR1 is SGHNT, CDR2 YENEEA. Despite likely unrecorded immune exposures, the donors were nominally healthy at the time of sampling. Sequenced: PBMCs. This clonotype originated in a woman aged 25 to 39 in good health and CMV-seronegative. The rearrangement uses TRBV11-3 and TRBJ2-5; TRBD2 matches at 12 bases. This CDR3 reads CASSSSTSGGKETQYF. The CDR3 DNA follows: TGTGCCAGCAGCTCCTCGACTAGCGGGGGCAAAGAGACCCAGTACTTC.